This TCR beta chain was sequenced for a study of identifying expanded T cells in peripheral blood. Points from the study as a whole: Variance in clone template counts between approximately 2-week samples significantly increased with total template count across all healthy donors. Differentially abundant clones: 1 to 1.5 between replicates, 16.4 at about 13 days, 19 to 20 at four.

Collection occurred without any documented infections or immune events in donors. CDR1 is MNHNY and CDR2 is SVGAGI in the germline V gene (reference sequence). This CDR3 is 13 amino acids long. V shed 8 bases and J shed 1 base, with 9 bases lying between them. This table comes from immunoSEQ multiplex PCR, and its TCRdb copy is limited to in-frame clones, with some not included. The sample comprises over 80,000 clones, approximately 86% of which are singletons, and around 5.2% rests with the top ten. In regard to this clone: Its antigen is not identified.

The clonotype was recovered from a person aged 18 to 75 in good health. This chain links TRBV6-6 with TRBJ1-3; a weak D match, TRBD1 (5 bases). Sequenced material: blood. In nucleotides, the CDR3 is TGTGCCAGCCTCCCAGGGTCTGGAAACACCATATATTTT. Translating gives CASLPGSGNTIYF.